The 25 T cell receptor beta chains given below trace back to one sample, sequenced in a study of blood T cell repertoires in COVID-19. Sequenced by immunoSEQ multiplex PCR; TCRdb stores in-frame clones only, minus some. Of fewer than 150,000 clones listed, less than 85% were seen once; the top ten hold approximately 6.6%. The sample comprised peripheral blood. These receptors were obtained from a human donor in a cohort sampled during active COVID-19.

The rearrangement joins TRBV28 to TRBJ2-4; TRBD1 aligns across 7 bases. The V and J ends lost 3 bases and 5 bases, in that order; junction bases with no gene match: 4. CDR3 size: 14 residues. Germline V gene lookup returns CDR1 MDHEN and CDR2 SYDVKM. CDR3 in DNA: TGTGCCAGCAGTTTTAGAGGGGGCGAAAACATTCAGTACTTC. Its protein is CASSFRGGENIQYF. Full variable domain (remainder filled in from reference TRBV28 and TRBJ2-4): DVKVTQSSRYLVKRTGEKVFLECVQDMDHENMFWYRQDPGLGLRLIYFSYDVKMKEKGDIPEGYSVSREKKERFSLILESASTNQTSMYLCASSFRGGENIQYFGAGTRLSVL.

This CDR3 reads CASSRDRDTEAFF. DNA for the CDR3: TGTGCCAGCTCACGGGACAGGGACACTGAAGCTTTCTTT. This chain connects TRBV18 to TRBJ1-1, with TRBD1 matching 9 bases. Per germline, CDR1 KGHSH and CDR2 LQKENI. The ends lost 4 bases at V and 3 bases at J; junction bases unmatched: 0. This CDR3 is 13 amino acids long.

V gene TRBV7-2 combines with J gene TRBJ2-7, with D possibly TRBD1 on 6 matching bases. The CDR3 sequence is 15 residues long. Trimming removed 2 bases at V and 4 bases at J, with 15 bases between. Germline V CDR1 and CDR2: SGHTA, FQGNSA. The CDR3: CASSLRAGDGYEQYF. DNA of the CDR3: TGTGCCAGCAGCTTAAGGGCAGGGGACGGGTACGAGCAGTACTTC.

The chain employs TRBV7-3 and TRBJ2-3, with a tentative D call TRBD1 (5 bases). The CDR3 has 12 amino acids. Trimming removed 5 bases from V and 7 bases from J, with 10 bases in between. Germline loops: CDR1 SGHTA, CDR2 FQGTGA. Here the CDR3 reads CASSAGWNTQYF. CDR3 DNA sequence: TGTGCCAGCAGCGCAGGGTGGAATACGCAGTATTTT.

The J gene is TRBJ2-7, the V gene TRBV5-6; 9 positions agree with TRBD1. The V gene's germline CDR1 is SGHDT and CDR2 YYEEEE. Germline trimming cut 0 bases from V and 6 bases from J; bases unmatched to any gene: 7. CDR3 length equals 15 residues. CDR3 protein: CASSLAPGQGGEQYF. CDR3 DNA: TGTGCCAGCAGCTTGGCACCGGGACAGGGAGGCGAGCAGTACTTC. Filled out from reference TRBV5-6 and TRBJ2-7, the complete variable domain reads DAGVTQSPTHLIKTRGQQVTLRCSPKSGHDTVSWYQQALGQGPQFIFQYYEEEERQRGNFPDRFSGHQFPNYSSELNVNALLLGDSALYLCASSLAPGQGGEQYFGPGTRLTVT.

The chain has TRBV27 and TRBJ1-2; tentatively, D is TRBD1 (6 bases). The CDR3 consists of 13 residues. The V and J ends lost 5 bases and 6 bases respectively, with 13 bases between them. The germline V gene has CDR1 MNHEY and CDR2 SMNVEV (reference sequence). CDR3 bases: TGTGCCAGCAGTCTAACAGGGAGCAATGGCTACACCTTC. Its translation: CASSLTGSNGYTF.

The chain is built from TRBV7-2 and TRBJ1-5; TRBD1 matches at 8 bases. With V trimmed by 5 bases and J by 4 bases, 7 bases remained unmatched. The germline V gene has CDR1 SGHTA and CDR2 FQGNSA. This CDR3 contains 15 residues. In DNA form, the CDR3 reads TGTGCCAGCAGCGTTACAGGGGGGAGAAATCAGCCCCAGCATTTT. Its translation is CASSVTGGRNQPQHF.

The rearrangement uses TRBV2 and TRBJ2-7, with 7 bases matching TRBD2. Germline V lookup: CDR1 SNHLY, CDR2 FYNNEI. This CDR3 spans 14 amino acids. With 5 bases clipped from V and 0 bases from J, the junction kept 4 bases outside the gene matches. CDR3 nucleotides: TGTGCCAGCAGTCTGGGGGGGGGCTCCTACGAGCAGTACTTC. Translated: CASSLGGGSYEQYF.

The chain links TRBV12-3 or TRBV12-4 to TRBJ2-1; no clear D gene. The CDR3 extends over 13 amino acids. Trimming removed 2 bases from V and 8 bases from J, with 10 bases in between. The CDR3 bases are TGTGCCAGCAGTTTAAATGGGCCGGATGAGCAGTTCTTC. Residues: CASSLNGPDEQFF.

This rearrangement joins TRBV7-8 to TRBJ1-2; 8 bases align to TRBD1. The CDR3 loop spans 14 amino acids. V trimming: 5 bases; J trimming: 4 bases; junction bases outside the gene matches: 6. Germline V CDR1 and CDR2: SGHVS, FQNEAQ. The DNA for the CDR3 is TGTGCCAGCAGCATACAGGGGGGAAGCTATGGCTACACCTTC. Its protein product is CASSIQGGSYGYTF.

The chain uses TRBV10-3 and TRBJ2-1, with D tentatively TRBD1 (5 bases). From germline, CDR1 is ENHRY and CDR2 SYGVKD. Deletions cut 3 bases from V and 2 bases from J, with 8 bases between. The CDR3 totals 14 residues. This CDR3 is CAISEQEPYNEQFF. Written as DNA, the CDR3 is TGTGCCATCAGTGAACAGGAGCCCTACAATGAGCAGTTCTTC.

V and J are TRBV5-1 and TRBJ1-2; D remains ambiguous. The CDR3 has 14 amino acids. V was pared by 0 bases and J by 8 bases, with 14 bases between. The germline gives CDR1 SGHRS, CDR2 YFSETQ. CDR3 loop: CASSLDFGVAGYTF. Written as DNA, the CDR3 is TGCGCCAGCAGCTTGGACTTCGGGGTAGCAGGCTACACCTTC.

This chain links TRBV3-1 (or the pseudogene TRBV3-2) with TRBJ2-1; the match to TRBD2 covers 11 bases. Germline assignment: CDR1 LGHDT and CDR2 YNNKEL (reference sequence). The V and J ends lost 1 base and 4 bases, in that order; junction bases with no gene match: 9. The CDR3 runs to 18 residues. The CDR3, as DNA: TGTGCCAGCAGCCAAGCTCCTTCCCTAGCGGGGGGATACAATGAGCAGTTCTTC. Residues: CASSQAPSLAGGYNEQFF.

V gene TRBV28 combines with J gene TRBJ2-7; the match to TRBD1 covers 9 bases. Germline CDR1 and CDR2: MDHEN and SYDVKM. Trimming cost V 7 bases and J 4 bases; bases outside gene matches: 5. This CDR3 contains 13 residues. CDR3 coding DNA: TGTGCCAGCAAAGGGACAGGGAGTTACGAGCAGTACTTC. Amino acid sequence: CASKGTGSYEQYF.

The table lists this clone with a few counts. This chain uses TRBV7-2 with TRBJ1-2; TRBD1 is a possible D gene (6 bases). The ends were cut back, 4 bases at V and 7 bases at J, with 16 bases in the middle. This CDR3 spans 14 amino acids. Germline CDR1 and CDR2: SGHTA and FQGNSA. The CDR3 protein is CASSYSQGIPGYTF. The CDR3 DNA follows: TGTGCCAGCAGCTATTCACAGGGAATCCCTGGCTACACCTTC.

This clone appeared once. The genes are TRBV4-3 and TRBJ2-2; D might be TRBD1 (5 bases). Trimming cost V 4 bases and J 1 base, with 13 bases left between them. Per germline, CDR1 LGHNA and CDR2 YSLEER. There are 16 residues in the CDR3. The CDR3 here is CASSPEGAWNTGELFF. The CDR3 bases are TGCGCCAGCAGCCCCGAAGGGGCGTGGAACACCGGGGAGCTGTTTTTT.

The rearrangement links TRBV6-2 or TRBV6-3 to TRBJ1-2, with 8 bases fitting TRBD1. The J segment lost 9 bases and the V segment lost 0 bases, leaving 9 bases of the junction unmatched. Per germline, CDR1 MNHEY and CDR2 SVGEGT. The length of the CDR3 is 15 residues. The CDR3 here is CASSYSSPGQGSYTF. The DNA for the CDR3 is TGTGCCAGCAGTTACTCCAGTCCCGGACAGGGAAGCTACACCTTC.

The chain joins TRBV19 to TRBJ2-5; TRBD1 agrees at 7 bases. The CDR3 length is 14 residues. CDR1 and CDR2 (germline): LNHDA, SQIVND (reference sequence). V lost 3 bases and J lost 2; bases outside the gene matches: 3. The CDR3 region is CASSIEQGQETQYF. The CDR3 nucleotides are TGTGCCAGTAGTATCGAACAGGGGCAAGAGACCCAGTACTTC.

V gene TRBV6-2 or TRBV6-3 combines with J gene TRBJ2-3; TRBD2 agrees at 9 bases. Unmatched junction bases numbered 14, after V lost 4 bases and J lost 6 bases. CDR3 length: 17 amino acids. CDR1 is MNHEY, CDR2 SVGEGT, per germline. For the CDR3, the DNA is TGTGCCAGCAGTTCCCTTTCGGGACTAGCAATCACGGATACGCAGTATTTT. Encoded protein: CASSSLSGLAITDTQYF.

The rearrangement links TRBV25-1 to TRBJ1-1; D possibly corresponds to TRBD1 (6 bases). Germline lookup yields CDR1 MGHDK and CDR2 SYGVNS. V was clipped by 1 base and J by 5 bases, with 8 bases between them. The CDR3 totals 13 residues. The CDR3 DNA follows: TGTGCCAGCAGTGAATCCAGGGGTACTGAAGCTTTCTTT. Translating gives CASSESRGTEAFF.

This clone showed up just a few times. V usage is TRBV14 and J usage is TRBJ1-2, with no clear D. Trimming took off 3 bases at V and 9 bases at J, with 8 bases between the two ends. Germline V CDR1 and CDR2: SGHDN, FVKESK. The CDR3 runs 11 residues. CDR3 sequence (DNA): TGTGCCAGCAGCCACCGAGGTAGCTACACCTTC. This codes for CASSHRGSYTF.

V and J are TRBV9 and TRBJ2-7, with TRBD1 matching 8 bases. This CDR3 is built from 15 residues. In germline, CDR1 is SGDLS, CDR2 YYNGEE. V lost 3 bases, J lost 1 base, and 6 bases stayed unmatched. The DNA of the CDR3 is TGTGCCAGCAGCGCCGGACAGGGCCCTTCCTACGAGCAGTACTTC. Residues: CASSAGQGPSYEQYF.

The genes are TRBV12-3 or TRBV12-4 and TRBJ1-1; a weak D match, TRBD1 (5 bases). The germline V and J ends were trimmed by 5 bases and 6 bases, with 13 bases remaining between them. The length of the CDR3 is 13 residues. The CDR3 region is CASSARQYAEAFF. The CDR3 DNA is TGTGCCAGCAGTGCCCGACAGTACGCTGAAGCTTTCTTT.

This rearrangement joins TRBV5-1 to TRBJ1-1, with D maybe TRBD1 (5 bases). Germline loops: CDR1 SGHRS, CDR2 YFSETQ. The CDR3 is made up of 14 amino acids. Between the trimmed V and J ends, which lost 3 bases and 2 bases, there was a span of 11 bases. CDR3 loop: CASSWGVTNTEAFF. The CDR3 DNA is TGCGCCAGCAGCTGGGGGGTCACTAACACTGAAGCTTTCTTT.

The gene calls are TRBV23-1 and TRBJ2-5, with D perhaps matching TRBD2 (5 bases). TRBV23-1 is reported as an ORF; its role is uncertain. The V gene lost 0 bases and the J gene lost 4 bases, with 18 bases spanning the gap. CDR3 length: 17 amino acids. This chain's CDR3 is CASSQSVRPRAGETQYF. DNA of the CDR3: TGCGCCAGCAGTCAATCGGTGCGGCCGAGGGCGGGAGAGACCCAGTACTTC.